The rows below give T cell receptor beta chains drawn from one sample of a study of long-term antiretroviral therapy in people with HIV. Data came from immunoSEQ multiplex PCR; TCRdb stores just in-frame clones and leaves some out. The table includes about 27,000 clones, 65% to 85% detected once. Material: unsorted PBMCs, obtained 2.1 years after starting antiretroviral therapy. Every receptor here comes from a man between 25 and 39 years old with HIV. The CDR3 runs from the conserved cysteine through the conserved F or W. D genes are given only for firm matches. The size of a clone is reported for some rows only, either as once, few or many, or as a class for expanded clones.

clone size	D gene	J gene	V gene	CDR3 protein	CDR3 DNA
.	TRBD1	TRBJ1-2	TRBV6-4	CASSDGTGTNYGYTF	TGTGCCAGCAGTGACGGGACAGGGACAAACTATGGCTACACCTTC
.	.	TRBJ1-1	TRBV5-6	CASSGTGRAEAFF	TGTGCCAGCAGCGGTACAGGGAGGGCTGAAGCTTTCTTT
few	.	TRBJ1-2	TRBV4-1	CASTWSRRANYGYTF	TGCGCCAGCACCTGGTCCAGACGCGCTAACTATGGCTACACCTTC
.	.	TRBJ2-3	TRBV6-6	CASSYGGSYTDTQYF	TGTGCCAGCAGTTACGGGGGCTCCTACACAGATACGCAGTATTTT
once	.	TRBJ1-1	TRBV28	CASSLGRGGTEAFF	TGTGCCAGCAGTTTAGGTAGGGGGGGCACTGAAGCTTTCTTT
once	.	TRBJ2-7	TRBV21-1	CASSKIDSAGGTYEQYF	TGTGCCAGCAGCAAAATCGATTCAGCGGGAGGGACCTACGAGCAGTACTTC
.	TRBD2	TRBJ2-5	TRBV5-4	CASTVGGGKETQYF	TGTGCCAGCACCGTGGGGGGAGGGAAGGAGACCCAGTACTTC
.	.	TRBJ1-1	TRBV6-1	CASRDGRGAFF	TGTGCCAGCAGGGACGGGAGAGGAGCTTTCTTT
.	.	TRBJ1-5	TRBV28	CASSLRGTFSNQPQHF	TGTGCCAGCAGTTTACGGGGCACCTTTAGCAATCAGCCCCAGCATTTT
few	.	TRBJ2-2	TRBV7-9	CASSPQPHSSNTGELFF	TGTGCCAGCAGCCCACAACCCCACAGCTCGAACACCGGGGAGCTGTTTTTT
.	TRBD1	TRBJ1-4	TRBV19	CASSPGTGTNEKLFF	TGTGCCAGTAGTCCCGGGACAGGGACTAATGAAAAACTGTTTTTT